Listed below are T cell receptor beta chains from one sample, sequenced in a study of blood T cell repertoires in COVID-19. Profiling relied on immunoSEQ multiplex PCR, and the TCRdb table lists in-frame clones only, not all of them. The sample holds around 75,000 clones, 85% to 90% seen once. Source material: peripheral blood. The receptors shown here come from a man between 65 and 80 years old with active COVID-19. Each CDR3 is given with its conserved first and last residue. Fields, in order: CDR3 length, V gene, CDR3 protein.

>16|TRBV30
CAWSSETGRSNQPQHF
>15|TRBV9
CASSVSGQAGNTIYF
>14|TRBV27
CASTRGLAGDEQYF
>14|TRBV6-5
CASTRTGLSYEQYF
>14|TRBV9
CASSPGGGPDTQYF
>13|TRBV5-1
CASSLDGQGWQYF
>13|TRBV5-4
CGPQGGRTYEQYF
>13|TRBV27
CAPRVYESREQYF
>13|TRBV3-1/TRBV3-2
CASSQGAGYGYTF
>15|TRBV7-7
CASSHTGENTGELFF
>15|TRBV7-9
CASSPPRATNEKLFF
>15|TRBV5-6
CASSLAGLGQETQYF
>15|TRBV5-6
CASSTTGQSTDTQYF
>17|TRBV20-1
CSAIEPGLAGDTGEQYF
>14|TRBV3-1/TRBV3-2
CASSPQRTAGTQYF
>10|TRBV20-1
CSAGRGTQYF
>15|TRBV6-4
CASSDQATSYNEQFF
>16|TRBV3-1/TRBV3-2
CASSAGGPGIAYEQYF
>13|TRBV7-8
CASSPGVVNIQYF
>17|TRBV6-1
CASSEGRLAGSTDTQYF
>10|TRBV20-1
CSAGGGALHF
>13|TRBV5-4
CASTRDQGETQYF
>15|TRBV30
CAWSLRHPSTDTQYF
>14|TRBV3-1/TRBV3-2
CASSHLGANSPLHF